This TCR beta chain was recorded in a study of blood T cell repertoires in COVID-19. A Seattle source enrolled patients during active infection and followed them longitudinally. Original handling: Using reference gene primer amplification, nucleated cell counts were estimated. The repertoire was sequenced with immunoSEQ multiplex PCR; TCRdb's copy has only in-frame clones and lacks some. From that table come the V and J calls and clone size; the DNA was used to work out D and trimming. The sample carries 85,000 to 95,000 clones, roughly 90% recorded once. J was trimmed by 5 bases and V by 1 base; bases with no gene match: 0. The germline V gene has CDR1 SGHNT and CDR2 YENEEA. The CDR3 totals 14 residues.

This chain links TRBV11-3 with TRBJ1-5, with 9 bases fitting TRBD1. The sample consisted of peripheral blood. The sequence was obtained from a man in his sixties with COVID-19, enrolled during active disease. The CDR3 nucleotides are TGTGCCAGCAGCTTAGGGACAGGGGATCAGCCCCAGCATTTT. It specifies CASSLGTGDQPQHF.